The T cell receptor (beta chain) described here comes from a study of blood T cell repertoires in COVID-19. Study background: Samples of COVID-19 (acute and convalescent) were obtained from the United States, Italy and Spain.

The CDR3 is 10 residues long. Methods used by the authors: Researchers report that nucleated cell counts were estimated from reference gene primer amplification. Measured with immunoSEQ multiplex PCR; TCRdb has only the in-frame clones, and not every one. V, J and clone size are those of that table, while D and trimming were read from the DNA. The table records 100,000 or so clones, under 90% of them present only once. V gene TRBV21-1 combines with J gene TRBJ2-6; the D call of TRBD2 is as the table states it, not checked on the DNA. TRBV21-1 is tagged as a pseudogene. The sequence derives from a human donor in a cohort sampled during active COVID-19. The specimen was peripheral blood. Here the CDR3 reads CASSKGDLTF. CDR3 DNA: TGTGCCAGCAGCAAAGGGGACTTGACTTTC.